The 19 T cell receptor beta chains presented below share a single source sample, sequenced in a study of spatial heterogeneity in lung cancer. Study-wide points: Counts of expanded intratumoral alpha and beta TCRs tracked tumor mutation counts.

No antigen is known for these receptors. Stated time point: sample taken at primary tumor resection. TCRdb processed the 5' RACE reads anew with MiXCR; each CDR3 protein has one entry. This sample has around 4,800 distinct CDR3 sequences; roughly 8.4% occur once, and the top ten carry approximately 16%. Source: lung tumor tissue, taken at surgery. Receptor source: a female donor with early-stage non-small cell lung cancer.

This clonotype is medium-sized by share. The rearrangement joins TRBV5-6 to TRBJ1-6; TRBD1 matches 8 bases. Germline V lookup: CDR1 SGHDT, CDR2 YYEEEE. V was clipped by 6 bases and J by 0 bases; unmatched bases: 2. There are 15 residues in the CDR3. The CDR3 DNA follows: TGTGCCAGCACCCAGGGGGCCTCCTATAATTCACCCCTCCACTTT. It specifies CASTQGASYNSPLHF.

This clonotype was found many times. V usage is TRBV7-6 and J usage is TRBJ1-4; no clear D. The V and J ends lost 2 bases and 8 bases respectively, with 12 bases between them. Germline CDR1 is SGHVS and CDR2 is FNYEAQ. The CDR3 totals 14 residues. The CDR3 here is CASSLWATGEKLFF. CDR3 nucleotide sequence: TGTGCCAGCAGCTTATGGGCGACCGGAGAAAAACTGTTTTTT.

The chain carries TRBV29-1 and TRBJ2-2, with D unclear. Germline values: CDR1 SQVTM, CDR2 ANQGSEA. V gave up 3 bases and J gave up 4 bases, with 9 bases separating them. This CDR3 comprises 13 residues. The CDR3: CSVDRRSTGELFF. The CDR3 DNA reads TGCAGCGTTGACAGGCGTAGCACCGGGGAGCTGTTTTTT.

This clonotype has just a few counts. This rearrangement joins TRBV6-2 or TRBV6-3 to TRBJ1-5; 9 bases map to TRBD1. CDR3 length: 17 residues. The V gene end was trimmed by 0 bases and the J gene end by 4 bases; junction bases not matched to a gene: 7. Germline values: CDR1 MNHEY, CDR2 SVGEGT. DNA of the CDR3: TGTGCCAGCAGTTACTCGTCTAGACAGGGGGGGAATCAGCCCCAGCATTTT. Amino acids: CASSYSSRQGGNQPQHF.

This clonotype was counted a few times. The chain links TRBV7-2 to TRBJ2-4; D gene ambiguous. Per the germline V gene, CDR1 is SGHTA and CDR2 is FQGNSA. CDR3 length: 13 amino acids. Trimming shortened V by 7 bases and J by 7 bases, and 14 bases separated the two germline ends. CDR3 in amino acids: CASKGPMLNIQYF. The CDR3, as DNA: TGTGCCAGCAAAGGCCCTATGTTGAACATTCAGTACTTC.

The gene calls are TRBV24-1 and TRBJ2-3; 12 bases map to TRBD2. V gave up 3 bases and J gave up 7 bases; unmatched junction bases: 10. The CDR3 extends over 17 amino acids. The germline V gene encodes CDR1 KGHDR and CDR2 SFDVKD. In DNA, the CDR3 is TGTGCCACCAGTGATCCGACTAGCGGGGGCCCCCACCATACGCAGTATTTT. Encoded protein: CATSDPTSGGPHHTQYF.

This clonotype has just a few counts. This chain links TRBV10-3 with TRBJ2-1; D unresolved. The germline V and J ends were trimmed by 3 bases and 3 bases, with 3 bases remaining between them. The CDR3 sequence is 12 residues long. CDR1 ENHRY and CDR2 SYGVKD come from the germline V gene. Written as DNA, the CDR3 is TGTGCCATCAGTGAAGTCTACAATGAGCAGTTCTTC. Encoded protein: CAISEVYNEQFF.

This clonotype occurred a few times. V is TRBV5-1 and J is TRBJ2-6; the D is unclear. CDR1 is SGHRS and CDR2 is YFSETQ in the germline V gene. Deletions cut 0 bases from V and 2 bases from J, with 6 bases between. The CDR3 covers 15 residues. The CDR3, as DNA: TGCGCCAGCAGCTTGGAGGTCGCTGGGGCCAACGTCCTGACTTTC. Its translation is CASSLEVAGANVLTF.

By share of the sample, this clonotype is large. The chain uses TRBV28 and TRBJ1-4, with 7 positions matching TRBD1. The CDR3 is made up of 14 amino acids. V was clipped by 7 bases and J by 5 bases; unmatched bases: 7. Germline CDR1 and CDR2: MDHEN and SYDVKM. CDR3 in amino acids: CASNRQGTNEKLFF. In DNA form, the CDR3 reads TGTGCCAGCAACCGACAGGGAACCAATGAAAAACTGTTTTTT.

By sample fraction, this clonotype is medium-sized (0.01 to 0.1%). This rearrangement joins TRBV3-1 to TRBJ2-7; 9 bases align to TRBD1. The CDR3 is 13 amino acids. Germline V gene lookup returns CDR1 LGHDT and CDR2 YNNKEL (reference sequence). With V trimmed by 2 bases and J by 6 bases, 2 bases remained unmatched. DNA for the CDR3: TGTGCCAGCAGCCAAAGGGACAGGGTCGAGCAGTACTTC. Protein sequence: CASSQRDRVEQYF.

This clonotype has ten or more counts. The gene calls are TRBV12-3 or TRBV12-4 and TRBJ2-5; the D call may be TRBD1 or TRBD2 (5 bases each). The V end was cut by 3 bases, the J end by 5 bases, with 10 bases between. The CDR3 covers 13 residues. CDR3 coding DNA: TGTGCCAGCAGTTTGAACAGGAGGGAGACCCAGTACTTC. The encoded protein is CASSLNRRETQYF.

The rearrangement uses TRBV7-2 and TRBJ1-4, with D possibly matching TRBD1 (6 bases). Germline V gene data show CDR1 as SGHTA and CDR2 as FQGNSA. The CDR3 is 15 residues long. V lost 1 base and J 4 bases, leaving 10 bases between the germline ends. The CDR3 loop is CASSLGAGVNEKLFF. CDR3 bases: TGTGCCAGCAGCTTAGGGGCAGGGGTTAATGAAAAACTGTTTTTT.

In this sample, this clonotype is medium-sized (0.01 to 0.1%). The chain uses TRBV3-1 and TRBJ2-3; D perhaps matches TRBD2 (7 bases). The CDR3 consists of 15 residues. Germline-derived CDR1 and CDR2 are LGHDT and YNNKEL (reference sequence). Trimming cost V 3 bases and J 5 bases, with 15 bases left between them. The CDR3 coding sequence is TGTGCCAGCAGCCAGATGGCGGGGGCCAGAGATACGCAGTATTTT. It translates to CASSQMAGARDTQYF.

The V gene is TRBV10-2, the J gene TRBJ1-2, with TRBD1 identical over 7 bases. This CDR3 is built from 15 residues. The trim removed 6 bases at V and 4 bases at J, leaving 11 bases unmatched. Germline V CDR1 and CDR2: WSHSY, SAAADI. CDR3 region: CASSQTSTGFYGYTF. In DNA form, the CDR3 reads TGCGCCAGCAGCCAAACTTCGACAGGGTTCTATGGCTACACCTTC.

This clonotype is medium-sized in the sample. The chain has TRBV20-1 and TRBJ2-7, with 7 nucleotides matching TRBD1. The CDR3 covers 14 residues. With 0 bases clipped from V and 2 bases from J, the junction kept 4 bases outside the gene matches. CDR1 and CDR2 from the germline V gene are DFQATT and SNEGSKA (reference sequence). CDR3 loop: CSARDPQGTYEQYF. The CDR3 DNA reads TGCAGTGCTAGAGATCCACAGGGGACCTACGAGCAGTACTTC.

This rearrangement joins TRBV6-1 to TRBJ2-2; D may match TRBD1 or TRBD2 (6 bases each). Trimming pared 10 bases from V and 4 bases from J, leaving 19 bases between. The CDR3 runs to 15 residues. The germline V gene has CDR1 MNHNS and CDR2 SASEGT. The CDR3 loop reads CAISPWGAGTGELFF. The CDR3 coding sequence is TGTGCCATCAGCCCGTGGGGGGCGGGCACCGGGGAGCTGTTTTTT.

This clonotype was observed a handful of times. The rearrangement links TRBV12-3 or TRBV12-4 to TRBJ2-1; 9 nucleotides align to TRBD2. The CDR3 runs to 18 residues. V gave up 4 bases and J gave up 7 bases; unmatched junction bases: 17. For the CDR3, the DNA is TGTGCCAGCAGTTCTAGCGGGGCGCATCTTTACCATGAGAATGAGCAGTTCTTC. It encodes CASSSSGAHLYHENEQFF.

The chain employs TRBV6-5 and TRBJ2-7, with D perhaps assigned TRBD1 or TRBD2 (5 bases each). V was cut by 6 bases and J by 3 bases, with 18 bases left in between. CDR1 and CDR2 from the germline V gene are MNHEY and SVGAGI. The CDR3 extends over 15 amino acids. The CDR3 sequence is CASSPWQGPDYEQYF. DNA of the CDR3: TGTGCCAGCAGCCCTTGGCAGGGACCAGACTACGAGCAGTACTTC.

This clonotype was seen more than once but under ten times. The V call is TRBV15, the J call TRBJ1-2; 9 bases match TRBD1. The CDR3 length is 15 residues. J lost 2 bases, V lost 4 bases, and 5 bases had no gene match. Per germline, CDR1 LNHNV and CDR2 YYDKDF (reference sequence). CDR3 protein: CATSMNRGQNYGYTF. CDR3 sequence (DNA): TGTGCCACCAGCATGAACAGGGGGCAAAACTATGGCTACACCTTC.